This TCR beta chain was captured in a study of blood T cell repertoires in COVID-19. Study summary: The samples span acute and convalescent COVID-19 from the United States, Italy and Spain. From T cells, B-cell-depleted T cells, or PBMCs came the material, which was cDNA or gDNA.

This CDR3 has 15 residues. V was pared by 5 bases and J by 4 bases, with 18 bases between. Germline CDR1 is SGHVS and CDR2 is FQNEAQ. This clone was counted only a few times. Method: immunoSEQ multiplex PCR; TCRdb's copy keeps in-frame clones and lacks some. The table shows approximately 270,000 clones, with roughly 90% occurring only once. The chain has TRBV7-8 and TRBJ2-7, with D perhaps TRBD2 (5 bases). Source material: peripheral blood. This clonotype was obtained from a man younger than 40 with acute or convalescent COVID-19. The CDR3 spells CASSLRVGPGYEQYF. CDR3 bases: TGTGCCAGCAGCCTCAGAGTGGGCCCGGGGTACGAGCAGTACTTC.